This entry features one T cell receptor beta chain sequence. The antigen remains unidentified. Mismatch with germline at one junction end may stem from a read error. This sample's RNA came from whole unsorted tissue. Distant lung tissue was collected more than 3 cm away from the tumor edge. Donors were chemotherapy-naive, newly diagnosed lung cancer surgical patients in China, August–late 2014. CDR1 and CDR2 (germline): SGHAT, FQDESV (reference sequence). CDR3 length: 15 residues. This record comes from a study of tumor and adjacent non-tumor tissue in lung cancer. TCRbeta libraries were built with three rounds of nested PCR, modified from ARM-PCR. TCRdb processed the multiplex PCR reads anew with MiXCR; each CDR3 protein has one entry. The table lists some 100,000 distinct CDR3 sequences, approximately 65% of them singletons. Study-wide findings and caveats: Compared with tumor, normal lung showed significantly lower TCR diversity. Normal lung showed higher cumulative top 100 clone frequency than tumor.

Sequencing was performed on distant non-tumor lung tissue. V is TRBV11-1 and J is TRBJ2-7, with D perhaps matching TRBD2 (5 bases). This clonotype was sampled from a man aged 30 to 39 with non-small cell lung cancer. CDR3: CASSGYRDHLYEQYF. As DNA, the CDR3 is TGTGCCAGCAGCGGCTACCGGGATCACCTCTACGAACAGTACTTC.